This is a list of T cell receptor beta chains from one sample in a study of CD8 T cells in ankylosing spondylitis. Each CDR3 protein gets one entry after TCRdb re-called the 5' RACE reads with MiXCR. The table shows 700,000 to 1,000,000 distinct CDR3 sequences, with 12% occurring only once. The sample taken for sequencing was blood, either unsorted or a sorted T cell fraction (not recorded which). The source is a male donor with ankylosing spondylitis. Both conserved end residues are part of each CDR3. Fields, in order: CDR3 DNA, CDR3 protein, V gene, clone size, D gene, J gene. D genes are given only for firm matches. The size of a clone is reported for some rows only, either as once, few or many, or as a class for expanded clones.

TGCAGTGCAACAAGGGGTAGCAATCAGCCCCAGCATTTT | CSATRGSNQPQHF | TRBV20-1 | many | . | TRBJ1-5
TGTGCCACCATCCGGGACAGGGGAGAGACCCAGTACTTC | CATIRDRGETQYF | TRBV6-2/TRBV6-3 | few | TRBD1 | TRBJ2-5
TGCAGCTCAGGATTTAACACTGAAGCTTTCTTT | CSSGFNTEAFF | TRBV29-1 | few | . | TRBJ1-1
TGTGCCATCGGTCCCCGGGACAGCAGTGAAGCTTTCTTT | CAIGPRDSSEAFF | TRBV10-3 | many | TRBD1 | TRBJ1-1
TGCAGCCCGGTGGGGAACTTCTATGGCTACACCTTC | CSPVGNFYGYTF | TRBV20-1 | . | . | TRBJ1-2
TGCAGCGGTGGGGACCCAAGAGGGGAGACCCAGTACTTC | CSGGDPRGETQYF | TRBV29-1 | many | . | TRBJ2-5
TGTGCCAGCAAGGCCGGGACAGATTACAACACTGAAGCTTTCTTT | CASKAGTDYNTEAFF | TRBV27 | many | TRBD1 | TRBJ1-1
TGTGCCTGGAGTGCCTCCGGGACAGTGATCCTCCACGAGCAGTACTTC | CAWSASGTVILHEQYF | TRBV30 | once | TRBD1 | TRBJ2-7
TGCGCCAGCAGCCAGGCAGAGGGGATGGTGAGCACAGATACGCAGTATTTT | CASSQAEGMVSTDTQYF | TRBV4-3 | few | . | TRBJ2-3
TGCAGCGCCTCGAACCCGGGAGATACGCAGTATTTT | CSASNPGDTQYF | TRBV29-1 | few | . | TRBJ2-3
TGCAGTGCTAGAGATCCAAGGAGCCCGGGAGATACGCAGTATTTT | CSARDPRSPGDTQYF | TRBV20-1 | . | . | TRBJ2-3
TGTGCCAGCAGCCCCCTACGGGACAGGGACTCTGGGGCCAACGTCCTGACTTTC | CASSPLRDRDSGANVLTF | TRBV11-1 | . | TRBD1 | TRBJ2-6
TGCGCCAGCAGCCAACTCAGGGTAGATGAGCAGTTCTTC | CASSQLRVDEQFF | TRBV4-3 | . | . | TRBJ2-1
TGTGCCAGCGGCAGGGGAATCTACGAGCAGTACTTC | CASGRGIYEQYF | TRBV12-3/TRBV12-4 | many | . | TRBJ2-7
TGTGCCGCAGCCGGGGACAATGAGCAGTTCTTC | CAAAGDNEQFF | TRBV10-3 | . | . | TRBJ2-1
TGCAGTGCTAGAGGGCAGGGGCCGTGGGCCAAAAACATTCAGTACTTC | CSARGQGPWAKNIQYF | TRBV20-1 | . | . | TRBJ2-4
TGTGCCAGCAGCCCCCAAAGGACCTATGGCTACACCTTC | CASSPQRTYGYTF | TRBV21-1 | . | . | TRBJ1-2
TGTGCCAGCAGTTTGGGGCTGAGTGGCGGGAGGCCTTACAATGAGCAGTTCTTC | CASSLGLSGGRPYNEQFF | TRBV28 | few | TRBD2 | TRBJ2-1
TGTGCCTGGAGTCATAGACAGGCTCACTCCTACAATGAGCAGTTCTTC | CAWSHRQAHSYNEQFF | TRBV30 | . | . | TRBJ2-1
TGCGCCAGCAGCTTGGCCCTAGCGGGAGGAGGAGAGACCCAGTACTTC | CASSLALAGGGETQYF | TRBV5-1 | many | TRBD2 | TRBJ2-5
TGTGCCAGCAGCTACTCCGGGACGGGACTCTACAATGAGCAGTTCTTC | CASSYSGTGLYNEQFF | TRBV7-8 | many | . | TRBJ2-1
TGCAGTGCACCGATGGGACACACCTCGGGTGGCTACACCTTC | CSAPMGHTSGGYTF | TRBV20-1 | few | . | TRBJ1-2